These 7 T cell receptor beta chains were sequenced from one sample in a study of PD-1 blockade in classical Hodgkin lymphoma. Produced via immunoSEQ multiplex PCR; TCRdb's table is partial and in-frame only. The table shows 20,000 or so clones, with roughly 77% occurring only once. There was relapse after autologous stem cell transplantation in every patient, and there was variation in brentuximab vedotin exposure. The material was peripheral blood mononuclear cells (PBMCs), obtained before the second cycle of nivolumab. These receptors were taken from a human donor with classical Hodgkin lymphoma.

The V call is TRBV6-6, the J call TRBJ1-6; tentatively, D is TRBD1 (6 bases). The CDR3 has 14 residues. Germline-derived CDR1 and CDR2 are MNHNY and SVGAGI (reference sequence). Trimming removed 2 bases at V and 7 bases at J, with 9 bases between. CDR3 sequence: CASSYGTKNSPLHF. The CDR3 region has the DNA TGTGCCAGCAGTTACGGGACAAAAAATTCACCCCTCCACTTT.

This clone was observed a handful of times. The J gene is TRBJ2-2, the V gene TRBV19; D possibly corresponds to TRBD1 (6 bases). The ends were cut back, 0 bases at V and 3 bases at J, with 8 bases in the middle. This CDR3 has 15 amino acids. Germline V lookup: CDR1 LNHDA, CDR2 SQIVND (reference sequence). Here the CDR3 reads CASSIEQGHTGELFF. The CDR3 DNA is TGTGCCAGTAGTATAGAACAGGGTCACACCGGGGAGCTGTTTTTT.

The CDR3 here is CASGLVRGISNQPQHF. The CDR3 DNA reads as TGTGCTAGTGGTTTGGTAAGGGGGATTAGCAATCAGCCCCAGCATTTT. The J gene is TRBJ1-5, the V gene TRBV12-5, with D perhaps TRBD1 (6 bases). Per germline, CDR1 LGHNT and CDR2 FRNRAP. The CDR3 is made up of 16 amino acids. The V gene lost 0 bases and the J gene lost 0 bases, with 9 bases spanning the gap.

The J gene is TRBJ2-3, the V gene TRBV7-2; maybe TRBD2 (6 bases). Germline assignment: CDR1 SGHTA and CDR2 FQGNSA. This CDR3 has 13 amino acids. Between the trimmed V and J ends, which lost 1 base and 6 bases, there was a span of 8 bases. The CDR3 spells CASSLGRGDTQYF. Here the CDR3 DNA reads TGTGCCAGCAGCTTAGGCCGGGGGGATACGCAGTATTTT.

This sequence joins TRBV12-5 and TRBJ2-5; D uncertain. CDR3 size: 14 residues. Germline CDR1 is LGHNT and CDR2 is FRNRAP. The V gene lost 5 bases and the J gene lost 4 bases, with 14 bases spanning the gap. Written as DNA, the CDR3 is TGTGCTAGTGGTCCGGTAAATTTGGGAGAGACCCAGTACTTC. Protein sequence: CASGPVNLGETQYF.

DNA of the CDR3: TGCGCCAGCAGCCACTCACTAGCGGGAGGGCCTGGGGCCAACGTCCTGACTTTC. Its translation: CASSHSLAGGPGANVLTF. The chain links TRBV4-1 to TRBJ2-6; 13 nucleotides agree with TRBD2. Per germline, CDR1 MGHRA and CDR2 YSYEKL. J lost 2 bases, V lost 3 bases, and 4 bases had no gene match. The CDR3 loop spans 18 amino acids.

The chain employs TRBV5-1 and TRBJ1-1; no clear D gene. CDR1 is SGHRS and CDR2 is YFSETQ in the germline V gene. V shed 0 bases and J shed 7 bases, with 13 bases lying between them. CDR3 length: 14 amino acids. CDR3 residues: CASSLVTDGVEAFF. CDR3 sequence (DNA): TGCGCCAGCAGCTTGGTAACGGACGGGGTTGAAGCTTTCTTT.